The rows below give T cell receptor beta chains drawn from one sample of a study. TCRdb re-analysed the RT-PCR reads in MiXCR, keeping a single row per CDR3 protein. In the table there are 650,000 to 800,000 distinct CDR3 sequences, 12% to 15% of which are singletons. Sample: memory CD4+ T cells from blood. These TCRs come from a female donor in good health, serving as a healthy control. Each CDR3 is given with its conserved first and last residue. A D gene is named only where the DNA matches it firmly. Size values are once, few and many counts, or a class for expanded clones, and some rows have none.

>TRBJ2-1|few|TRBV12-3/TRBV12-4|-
CATQGLGEQFF
TGTGCCACCCAGGGGCTCGGTGAGCAGTTCTTC
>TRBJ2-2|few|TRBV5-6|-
CASSLVQAANTGELFF
TGTGCCAGCAGCTTGGTACAGGCCGCGAACACCGGGGAGCTGTTTTTT
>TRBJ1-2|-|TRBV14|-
CASSQDRGRERGYTF
TGTGCCAGCAGCCAAGATCGGGGGCGGGAGCGTGGCTACACCTTC
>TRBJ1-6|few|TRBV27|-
CASSQGWGSDSPLHF
TGTGCCAGCAGTCAAGGGTGGGGCAGCGATTCACCCCTCCACTTT
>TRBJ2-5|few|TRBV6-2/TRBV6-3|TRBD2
CASSPRGLAGVETQYF
TGTGCCAGCAGTCCCCGGGGACTAGCGGGAGTGGAGACCCAGTACTTC
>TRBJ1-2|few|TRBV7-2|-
CASSPSQGYRYF
TGTGCCAGCAGCCCCTCCCAGGGATACAGGTACTTC
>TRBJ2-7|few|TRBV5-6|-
CASSLGVWGEQYF
TGTGCCAGCAGCTTGGGGGTCTGGGGCGAGCAGTACTTC
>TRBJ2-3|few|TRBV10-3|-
CAISERQLAVTSGRTDTQYF
TGTGCCATCAGTGAACGTCAGTTGGCCGTTACCAGCGGCCGCACAGATACGCAGTATTTT
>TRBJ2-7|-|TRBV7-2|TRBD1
CASSSGDRGYEQYF
TGTGCCAGCAGCTCCGGGGACAGGGGCTACGAGCAGTACTTC
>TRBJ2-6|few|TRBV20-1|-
CSARDPLGANVLTF
TGCAGTGCTAGAGATCCCCTGGGGGCCAACGTCCTGACTTTC
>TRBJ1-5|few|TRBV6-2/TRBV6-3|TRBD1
CASRLVDRGARLGNQPQHF
TGTGCCAGCAGACTCGTGGACAGGGGGGCGCGCTTAGGCAATCAGCCCCAGCATTTT
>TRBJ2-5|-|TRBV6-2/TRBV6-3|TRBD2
CASSHSGGESETQYF
TGTGCCAGCAGCCATTCGGGGGGAGAATCAGAGACCCAGTACTTC
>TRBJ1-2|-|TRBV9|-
CASSVDPGSSYGYTF
TGTGCCAGCAGCGTAGATCCAGGTAGTAGCTATGGCTACACCTTC
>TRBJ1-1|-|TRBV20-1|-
CSAPQGPTEAFF
TGCAGTGCTCCTCAGGGGCCCACTGAAGCTTTCTTT
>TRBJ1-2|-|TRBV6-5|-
CASSYLQGVGGYTF
TGTGCCAGCAGTTACCTCCAGGGAGTCGGTGGCTACACCTTC
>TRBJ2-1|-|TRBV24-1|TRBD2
CATSDFSGRALGEQFF
TGTGCCACCAGTGATTTTAGCGGGAGGGCCCTCGGTGAGCAGTTCTTC
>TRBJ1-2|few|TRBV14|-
CASSQEPGGYTF
TGTGCCAGCAGCCAAGAACCTGGGGGCTACACCTTC
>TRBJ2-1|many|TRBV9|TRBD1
CASSASGTGAYNEQFF
TGTGCCAGCAGCGCCTCCGGGACAGGGGCCTACAATGAGCAGTTCTTC
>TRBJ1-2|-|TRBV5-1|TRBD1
CASSSDGQGNYGYTF
TGCGCCAGCAGCTCGGACGGACAGGGGAACTATGGCTACACCTTC
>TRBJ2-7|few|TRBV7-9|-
CASSWGVTYEQYF
TGTGCCAGCAGCTGGGGGGTAACCTACGAGCAGTACTTC
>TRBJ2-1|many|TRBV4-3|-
CASSQEVQVLSYNEQFF
TGCGCCAGCAGCCAAGAGGTACAGGTCCTCTCCTACAATGAGCAGTTCTTC
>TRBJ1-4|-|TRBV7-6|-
CASSFAGDEKLFF
TGTGCCAGCAGCTTTGCAGGGGATGAAAAACTGTTTTTT
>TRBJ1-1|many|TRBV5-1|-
CASRQDLNTEAFF
TGCGCCAGCCGACAGGATCTGAACACTGAAGCTTTCTTT
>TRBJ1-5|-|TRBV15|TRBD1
CATSGDRGPQHF
TGTGCCACCAGCGGAGACAGGGGGCCCCAGCATTTT
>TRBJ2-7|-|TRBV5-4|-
CASSLVGSGRSYEQYF
TGTGCCAGCAGCTTGGTGGGGAGCGGAAGGTCCTACGAGCAGTACTTC
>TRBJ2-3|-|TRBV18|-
CASSPLRDTQYF
TGTGCCAGCTCACCTCTCAGAGATACGCAGTATTTT
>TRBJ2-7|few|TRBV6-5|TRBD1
CASSPTTGVYEQYF
TGTGCCAGCAGTCCTACTACAGGGGTATACGAGCAGTACTTC
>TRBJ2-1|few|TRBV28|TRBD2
CASSPPRTSGRYNEQFF
TGTGCCAGCAGCCCCCCCCGGACTAGCGGGAGATATAATGAGCAGTTCTTC
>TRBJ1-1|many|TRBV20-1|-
CSARVQGTEAFF
TGCAGTGCTAGGGTACAGGGTACTGAAGCTTTCTTT
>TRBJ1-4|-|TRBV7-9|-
CASSPGGNLLFF
TGTGCCAGCAGCCCGGGGGGGAATTTGCTGTTTTTT
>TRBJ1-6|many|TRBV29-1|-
CSVLYSPLHF
TGCAGCGTTCTCTATTCACCCCTCCACTTT
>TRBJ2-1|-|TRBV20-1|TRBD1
CSATAPGGSSYNEQFF
TGCAGTGCTACCGCACCAGGGGGAAGCTCCTACAATGAGCAGTTCTTC
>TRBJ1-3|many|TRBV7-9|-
CASSPGLSGNTIYF
TGTGCCAGCAGCCCGGGTCTCTCTGGAAACACCATATATTTT
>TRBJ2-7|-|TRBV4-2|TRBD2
CASSQDLSSGRTDEQYF
TGTGCCAGCAGCCAAGATCTAAGTAGCGGGAGGACCGACGAGCAGTACTTC
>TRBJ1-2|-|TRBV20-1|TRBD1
CSATTGGNYGYTF
TGCAGTGCTACTACAGGGGGTAACTATGGCTACACCTTC
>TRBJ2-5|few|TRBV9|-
CASSEGPGVTQYF
TGTGCCAGCAGCGAGGGGCCGGGCGTGACCCAGTACTTC
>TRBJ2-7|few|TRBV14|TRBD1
CASSQDLPGTVSPEQYF
TGTGCCAGCAGCCAAGATCTCCCGGGGACAGTCTCCCCCGAGCAGTACTTC
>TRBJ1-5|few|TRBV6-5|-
CASSKLSNQPQHF
TGTGCCAGCAGTAAACTTAGCAATCAGCCCCAGCATTTT
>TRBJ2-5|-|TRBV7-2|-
CASSPYTKETQYF
TGTGCCAGCAGCCCCTACACCAAAGAGACCCAGTACTTC
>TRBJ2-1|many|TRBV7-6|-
CASSLESYQVNEQFF
TGTGCCAGCAGCTTAGAGTCTTACCAGGTCAATGAGCAGTTCTTC
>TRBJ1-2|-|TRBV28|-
CASSRPDSLNYGYTF
TGTGCCAGCAGTCGACCAGACAGTTTAAACTATGGCTACACCTTC
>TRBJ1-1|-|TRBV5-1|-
CASSLEYTGSGFTEAFF
TGCGCCAGCAGCTTGGAGTACACAGGGTCGGGTTTCACTGAAGCTTTCTTT
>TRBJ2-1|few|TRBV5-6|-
CASSLPPFEQFF
TGTGCCAGCAGCTTGCCTCCATTTGAGCAGTTCTTC
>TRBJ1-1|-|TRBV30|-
CAWSPGAIEAFF
TGTGCCTGGAGTCCAGGGGCGATCGAAGCTTTCTTT
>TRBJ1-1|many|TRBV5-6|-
CASSLVAMNTEAFF
TGTGCCAGCAGCTTGGTTGCGATGAACACTGAAGCTTTCTTT
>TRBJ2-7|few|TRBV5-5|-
CASSLAQTSYEQYF
TGTGCCAGCAGCTTAGCCCAAACCTCCTACGAGCAGTACTTC
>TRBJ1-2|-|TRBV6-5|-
CASSYSMRGYGYTF
TGTGCCAGCAGTTACTCGATGCGGGGGTATGGCTACACCTTC
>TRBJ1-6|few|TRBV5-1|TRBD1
CASSLTPGQGDSPLHF
TGCGCCAGCAGCTTGACGCCGGGACAGGGGGATTCACCCCTCCACTTT